These T cell receptor beta chains were read from a single sample in a study of blood T cell repertoires in COVID-19. Here immunoSEQ multiplex PCR was the method, and the copy in TCRdb shows in-frame clones only, minus some. The sample lists just over 300,000 clones, about nine tenths seen once, with roughly 2.3% in the top ten. Sequenced input: peripheral blood. The receptors here all came from a man aged 18-30 years with active or convalescent COVID-19. Each CDR3 is given with its conserved first and last residue. D genes are given only for firm matches. Size is stated for part of the rows, as once, few or many counts, or as a class when the clone is expanded.

NA,TRBV27,NA,TRBJ2-1,TGTGCCAGCAGTTTATCGGGGCTGGCGAGGGGGTACAATGAGCAGTTCTTC,CASSLSGLARGYNEQFF
NA,TRBV7-2,TRBD2,TRBJ2-5,TGTGCCAGCAGCTCCTTAGCGGGGGAAGAGACCCAGTACTTC,CASSSLAGEETQYF
NA,TRBV29-1,NA,TRBJ2-2,TGCAGCGTTGATGGCGGGCGGGACACCGGGGAGCTGTTTTTT,CSVDGGRDTGELFF
NA,TRBV5-8,NA,TRBJ1-1,TGTGCCAGCAGACACCCCAGGCCCAGCAGCTACACTGAAGCTTTCTTT,CASRHPRPSSYTEAFF
NA,TRBV7-9,NA,TRBJ2-7,TGTGCCAGCAGCTTACTACAGGGCTACGAGCAGTACTTC,CASSLLQGYEQYF
NA,TRBV6-5,TRBD1,TRBJ1-5,TGTGCCAGCAACAAAGGGGGCCAGCCCCAGCATTTT,CASNKGGQPQHF
NA,TRBV27,NA,TRBJ1-2,TGTGCCAGCAGGAAGTTAGGGGGGGTCTTTGGCTACACCTTC,CASRKLGGVFGYTF
NA,TRBV7-9,TRBD2,TRBJ2-7,TGTGCCAGCAGTCTAGCGGGTGCAGCGGGGGGCCACTACGAGCAGTACTTC,CASSLAGAAGGHYEQYF
NA,TRBV7-2,TRBD1,TRBJ2-1,TGTGCCAGCAGACTGGGACAGGGATCGTACAATGAGCAGTTCTTC,CASRLGQGSYNEQFF
NA,TRBV7-3,NA,TRBJ2-7,TGTGCCAGCAGCTTAATGGCTAGTGTTTCCTACGAGCAGTACTTC,CASSLMASVSYEQYF
NA,TRBV6-2/TRBV6-3,TRBD1,TRBJ1-2,TGTGCCAGCAGCCGGGGACAGACGTATGGCTACACCTTC,CASSRGQTYGYTF
NA,TRBV27,TRBD1,TRBJ1-2,TGTGCCAGCAGTCTGGCCGGGACAGGGGAACCCGATGGCTACACCTTC,CASSLAGTGEPDGYTF
NA,TRBV5-1,NA,TRBJ1-1,TGCGCCAGCAGCCCCGGACTAAACACTGAAGCTTTCTTT,CASSPGLNTEAFF
NA,TRBV2,TRBD1,TRBJ1-5,TGTGCCAGCAGGAGGGGACAGGACCTAAACAATCAGCCCCAGCATTTT,CASRRGQDLNNQPQHF
NA,TRBV6-6,TRBD2,TRBJ2-7,TGTGCCAGCAGTAAACTAGCGGGAGGCAGCTCCTACGAGCAGTACTTC,CASSKLAGGSSYEQYF
NA,TRBV12-3/TRBV12-4,TRBD1,TRBJ1-2,TGTGCCAGCAGTCAACAGGGGGCGGATGGCTACACCTTC,CASSQQGADGYTF
NA,TRBV7-8,NA,TRBJ2-3,TGTGCCAGCAGACCCCGGTGGTCAGATACGCAGTATTTT,CASRPRWSDTQYF
NA,TRBV5-1,TRBD2,TRBJ2-3,TGCGCCAGCAGCTATCGGCCTAGCGGGGTCGGGTCGGGCACAGATACGCAGTATTTT,CASSYRPSGVGSGTDTQYF
once,TRBV19,TRBD1,TRBJ2-6,TGTGCCAGTAGTACCCGACAGGGATTGGCAGGGGCCAACGTCCTGACTTTC,CASSTRQGLAGANVLTF
NA,TRBV7-2,NA,TRBJ2-3,TGTGCCAGCAGCCCGACCAGGGGCGGGGATACGCAGTATTTT,CASSPTRGGDTQYF
NA,TRBV6-2/TRBV6-3,TRBD1,TRBJ1-1,TGTGCCAGCAGCAAGACAGGGTACACTGAAGCTTTCTTT,CASSKTGYTEAFF
once,TRBV28,NA,TRBJ1-3,TGTGCCAGCAGTTTATCGACTCAAATGGGAAACACCATATATTTT,CASSLSTQMGNTIYF
NA,TRBV10-1,TRBD1,TRBJ2-4,TGCGCCAGCAGTACAGGGGGCCGGGACATTCAGTACTTC,CASSTGGRDIQYF
NA,TRBV7-2,TRBD1,TRBJ1-6,TGTGCCAGCAGCTCGCAGGGGGGAATTAATTCACCCCTCCACTTT,CASSSQGGINSPLHF
NA,TRBV7-2,TRBD1,TRBJ2-1,TGTGCCAGCAGATCCGACAGGGGGAATGAGCAGTTCTTC,CASRSDRGNEQFF
NA,TRBV18,NA,TRBJ2-1,TGTGCCAGCTCACCACTGAGCGGGCACTATACCTTAATCAATGAGCAGTTCTTC,CASSPLSGHYTLINEQFF
NA,TRBV5-6,TRBD1,TRBJ2-2,TGTGCCAGCAGCCCTGGAGGACAGGGAGATACCGGGGAGCTGTTTTTT,CASSPGGQGDTGELFF
NA,TRBV28,NA,TRBJ1-3,TGTGCCAGCAGGTCACATAGGGCGGAGGCAGACACCATATATTTT,CASRSHRAEADTIYF